This TCR beta chain was documented in a study of blood T cell repertoires in COVID-19 (dated by TCRdb to about 2020). The study in broad terms: Collaborator samples came from the United States, Italy and Spain and covered acute and convalescent phases of COVID-19. The prospective study material was composed of cDNA or gDNA derived from T cells, B-cell-depleted T cells, or PBMCs. Subjects who had been exposed to COVID-19, were actively infected with it, or had recovered from it provided the deeply sampled blood TCRbeta repertoires that made up the dataset. The repertoires were released in a freely available public database meant as a resource for research on the immune response to SARS-CoV-2. Samples came from the ongoing ImmuneRACE study (first 160 participants) plus 1,254 subjects from 6 global collaborators. Nearly every sample came with metadata listing a de-identified subject ID, COVID-19 status, age in years and sex. Where available, HLA class I and class II types were obtained from metadata supplied by the sample provider rather than from assay-based typing. What the authors observed across the whole study: The quantity of clinical and demographic metadata differed by source and by participant and was supplied without curation.

Concerning this clone: Its antigen specificity is not known. One base away there is no much larger clone; base qualities are not given.

The CDR3 starts with the cysteine, ends with the phenylalanine, and has 14 residues. Left in the record is the CDR3 DNA by itself, 42 bases read in frame from the first base. Compared with germline, V lacks 4 bases and J lacks 2 bases; bases without a gene match: 3. CDR1 is given as SGHAT and CDR2 as FQNNGV, both from the germline V gene. TCRbeta CDR3 regions were amplified from genomic DNA by means of the immunoSEQ Assay, a bias-controlled multiplex PCR. On the study's bioinformatics: Within the assay, amplification of reference gene primers was used to estimate how many nucleated cells each sample contained. To quantify the absolute abundance of each unique TCRbeta CDR3 rearrangement, sequence reads were collapsed and filtered. For each sample, productive Simpson clonality was calculated by taking the square root of Simpson's diversity index across productive rearrangements. The table comes from immuneACCESS by way of TCRdb, which keeps in-frame sequences with V and J called. Part of the clones is missing from these tables; in studies checked, under half for an unresolved V gene and the rest for unknown reasons. V and J calls and clone size are given by that table; D and trimming were obtained from the DNA. The table for this sample lists about 670,000 clones; about nine tenths of them were counted only once. The ten top clones hold around 0.3% of the sample.

Whole blood was collected in K2EDTA tubes by collaborating institutions according to the institutions' own protocols. Collaborator samples were shipped for TCRbeta analysis as frozen whole blood, isolated PBMCs, or DNA extracted from either sample type. The sequence joins TRBV11-2 to TRBJ1-2; TRBD1 matches 8 bases in the middle. This TCR was sampled from a woman under 30 with acute or convalescent COVID-19. The sample taken for sequencing was peripheral blood. The nucleotide sequence is given as TGTGCCAGCAGCTCCCGGACAGGGAACTATGGCTACACCTTC. It translates as CASSSRTGNYGYTF.